The following is a T cell receptor (beta chain) sequence with its context. The target antigen is unknown. Only in-frame clones appear in the TCRdb table, and some are missing; sequencing was by immunoSEQ multiplex PCR. The table records about 100,000 clones, roughly 90% of them present only once. The record originates from a study of T cell responses to AZD1222 COVID-19 vaccine. Trimming removed 4 bases from V and 3 bases from J; junction bases left unmatched: 2. The germline CDR1 and CDR2 sequences are SGHDT and YYEEEE. The CDR3 runs to 14 residues. Overall study findings and caveats: Possibly, clonal diversity was underestimated; donors were largely white British and included more females.

The TCR was taken from an adult in good health. The chain joins TRBV5-6 to TRBJ1-1; 11 bases map to TRBD1. The source material was peripheral blood, sampled on day 0 of AZD1222 vaccination. For the CDR3, the DNA is TGTGCCAGCAGCGTGGGACAGGGGGACACTGAAGCTTTCTTT. This translates into CASSVGQGDTEAFF. Supplemented by reference TRBV5-6 and TRBJ1-1, the full variable domain reads DAGVTQSPTHLIKTRGQQVTLRCSPKSGHDTVSWYQQALGQGPQFIFQYYEEEERQRGNFPDRFSGHQFPNYSSELNVNALLLGDSALYLCASSVGQGDTEAFFGQGTRLTVV.